This TCR beta chain is drawn from a study of blood T cell repertoires in COVID-19. For the study at large: The United States, Italy and Spain supplied acute and convalescent COVID-19 samples. T cells, B-cell-depleted T cells, or PBMCs supplied cDNA or gDNA.

The V and J ends lost 3 bases and 6 bases, in that order; junction bases with no gene match: 9. Germline CDR1 is SGHTA and CDR2 is FQGNSA. CDR3 length equals 17 residues. Methods used by the authors: From reference gene primer amplification, estimates of nucleated cell counts were derived. Here immunoSEQ multiplex PCR was the method, and the copy in TCRdb shows in-frame clones only, minus some. The V and J calls and clone size were taken over from that table, and D and trimming were inferred from the DNA. The repertoire holds 110,000 to 150,000 clones, with over 70% as singletons. The TCR comes from a human donor in a cohort sampled during active COVID-19. V usage is TRBV7-2 and J usage is TRBJ2-2; 11 bases match TRBD2. The material sequenced was peripheral blood. In DNA, the CDR3 is TGTGCCAGCAGCTTTCCAACTAGCGGGAGAATTTCCGGGGAGCTGTTTTTT. This encodes CASSFPTSGRISGELFF.